A single sample is the source of the 2 T cell receptor beta chains below, sequenced in a study of blood T cell repertoires in COVID-19. The method was immunoSEQ multiplex PCR; TCRdb's version includes in-frame clones alone and lacks a portion of them. This sample yields roughly 200,000 clones, of which 80% to 90% are seen a single time; 3.3% belongs to the top ten. The sample was peripheral blood. All receptors come from a man aged 60-69 years with acute or convalescent COVID-19.

This chain connects TRBV18 to TRBJ2-3, with TRBD2 matching over 7 bases. The CDR3 sequence is 12 residues long. CDR1 and CDR2 (germline): KGHSH, LQKENI. Trimming cost V 5 bases and J 9 bases; bases outside gene matches: 5. In DNA, the CDR3 is TGTGCCAGCTCAGGGGGGGAGGCGACGCAGTATTTT. Protein product: CASSGGEATQYF.

V usage is TRBV4-2 and J usage is TRBJ2-7, with D tentatively TRBD2 (5 bases). Deletions cut 4 bases from V and 3 bases from J, with 16 bases between. Per germline, CDR1 LGHNA and CDR2 YNFKEQ. This CDR3 has 15 amino acids. CDR3 region: CASSRVFSGDYEQYF. The CDR3 DNA sequence: TGTGCCAGCAGCCGTGTGTTCAGCGGAGACTACGAGCAGTACTTC.